This TCR beta chain was sequenced during a study of CD8+CD57+ T cells in acquired aplastic anemia. Findings of the study overall: Patients were compared with controls for CD8+ Simpson's diversity, and no significant difference emerged. In common between the patients and the controls were nearly 30 CD8+ CDR3 sequences.

As concerns this clonotype: Its antigen is undetermined. An end of the junction differs from the germline gene, which may be a read error.

Genomic DNA provided the template from which TCR beta VDJ and CDR3 profiles were obtained. One entry per CDR3 protein, called by TCRdb with MiXCR from the reads. There are 150,000 to 200,000 distinct CDR3 sequences in the sample; under 55% occur only once, and over 0.95% lies in the top ten. An expansion of CD8+CD57+ cells by flow cytometry had been shown in patients chosen for sequencing. When blood sampling took place, the patients had received no therapy. This CDR3 is 16 amino acids long. Germline CDR1 is SGHTA and CDR2 is FQGNSA. The J gene is TRBJ2-7, the V gene TRBV7-2; 11 positions agree with TRBD1. The source material was sorted CD4+, CD8+, or CD8+CD57+ T cells (not recorded which) from PBMCs. This TCR was sampled from a human donor with aplastic anemia. The CDR3, as DNA: TGCGCCAGCAGCCCTCCCAGGACAGGGGGCTTACACGAGCAGTACTTC. Encoded protein: CASSPPRTGGLHEQYF.